These 15 T cell receptor beta chains were sequenced from one sample in a study of Graves' ophthalmopathy and Graves' hyperthyroidism. Amplified TCR beta CDR3 regions were obtained using RNA transcripts as template. A first-round RT-PCR used HTBI primers, followed by a second-round multiplex PCR. In TCRdb, the multiplex PCR reads were re-called with MiXCR into one record per CDR3 protein. The repertoire holds 1 million to 1.3 million distinct CDR3 sequences, with 36% as singletons. Sequenced material: peripheral blood or thyroid tissue (not recorded which). These receptors came from an adult man with Graves' hyperthyroidism.

This clonotype was picked up a small number of times. V usage is TRBV6-2 or TRBV6-3 and J usage is TRBJ2-2; TRBD1 matches 9 bases. Trimming took 7 bases from V and 2 from J; bases not matched to a gene: 8. Per the germline V gene, CDR1 is MNHEY and CDR2 is SVGEGT. CDR3 length: 16 residues. The CDR3: CASTTDRGVNTGELFF. The CDR3 DNA reads as TGTGCCAGCACCACCGACAGGGGGGTTAACACCGGGGAGCTGTTTTTT.

Many counts were recorded for this clonotype. The CDR3 protein is CASSTTGNNYGYTF. CDR3 in DNA: TGTGCCAGCAGCACGACAGGGAATAACTATGGCTACACCTTC. The chain uses TRBV5-8 and TRBJ1-2, with 7 bases identical to TRBD1. The CDR3 contains 14 residues. V was clipped by 4 bases and J by 1 base; unmatched bases: 4. Per germline, CDR1 SGHTS and CDR2 YDEGEE.

V gene TRBV30 combines with J gene TRBJ1-1, with no clear D. This CDR3 comprises 12 residues. CDR1 and CDR2 (germline): GTSNPN, SVGIG (reference sequence). The V and J ends lost 4 bases and 1 base respectively, with 7 bases between them. The CDR3 DNA is TGTGCCTGGAAGGGTGAGAACACTGAAGCTTTCTTT. This encodes CAWKGENTEAFF.

With regard to this clonotype: At one end, the junction sequence differs from germline, possibly due to a read error. V is TRBV7-8 and J is TRBJ1-4; weak D call: TRBD1 (6 bases). The CDR3 contains 15 residues. Looked up from germline, CDR1 is SGHVS and CDR2 is FQNEAQ. This chain's CDR3 is CASSSEQGSVEKLLF. Written as DNA, the CDR3 is TGTGCCAGCAGCTCGGAACAGGGTTCCGTTGAAAAACTGCTTTTT.

This clonotype was seen just once. The rearrangement uses TRBV29-1 and TRBJ2-2, with D possibly matching TRBD2 (6 bases). From germline, CDR1 is SQVTM and CDR2 ANQGSEA. The CDR3 covers 13 residues. V was shortened by 7 bases and J by 6 bases, with 15 bases between the two germline ends. CDR3 sequence (DNA): TGCAGCGCCGACGGAGGGGTGGCCGGGGAGCTGTTTTTT. It yields the protein CSADGGVAGELFF.

This clonotype was observed at least ten times. V and J are TRBV19 and TRBJ2-5, with D hard to call. The V and J ends lost 7 bases and 0 bases respectively, with 6 bases between them. The CDR3 runs 12 residues. The V gene's germline CDR1 is LNHDA and CDR2 SQIVND (reference sequence). CDR3 nucleotide sequence: TGTGCCAGTAAAGACAACCAAGAGACCCAGTACTTC. Protein product: CASKDNQETQYF.

Comments on this clonotype: A single base separates this from a much larger clone, so it may be a read error. The chain employs TRBV20-1 and TRBJ2-5; D may correspond to TRBD1 or TRBD2 (5 bases each). This CDR3 spans 13 amino acids. CDR1 and CDR2 (germline): DFQATT, SNEGSKA (reference sequence). Trimming removed 2 bases from V and 5 bases from J, with 12 bases in between. The CDR3 nucleotides are TGCAGTGCTAGACCCGGGACCTTGGAGACCCAGTACTTC. Translating gives CSARPGTLETQYF.

Ten or more counts support this clonotype. The V call is TRBV20-1, the J call TRBJ1-1; 10 bases map to TRBD1. Germline CDR1 and CDR2: DFQATT and SNEGSKA (reference sequence). The ends lost 6 bases at V and 0 bases at J; junction bases unmatched: 13. This CDR3 is built from 17 residues. CDR3 region: CSAGGTGVSGMNTEAFF. The CDR3 nucleotides are TGCAGTGCGGGGGGGACAGGGGTTTCAGGGATGAACACTGAAGCTTTCTTT.

The chain is built from TRBV29-1 and TRBJ1-4; D gene uncertain. The CDR3 consists of 12 residues. Germline CDR1 reads SQVTM; CDR2 reads ANQGSEA. V was cut by 3 bases and J by 4 bases, with 6 bases left in between. This CDR3 is CSVDAGNEKLFF. Here the CDR3 DNA reads TGCAGCGTTGACGCCGGTAATGAAAAACTGTTTTTT.

This clonotype occurred a few times. This chain connects TRBV28 to TRBJ2-7; TRBD1 is a possible D gene (6 bases). With 6 bases removed from V and 5 bases from J, the gap between germline ends came to 14 bases. This CDR3 spans 13 amino acids. Germline V gene sequence: CDR1 MDHEN, CDR2 SYDVKM. For the CDR3, the DNA is TGTGCCAGCAGCGGGACATCGGGCCACGAGCAGTACTTC. It codes for CASSGTSGHEQYF.

The chain combines TRBV25-1 with TRBJ1-4; D gene uncertain. V lost 4 bases and J lost 8, with 14 bases in between. Germline assignment: CDR1 MGHDK and CDR2 SYGVNS. The CDR3 totals 14 residues. CDR3: CASSVPGFAEKLFF. CDR3 DNA: TGTGCCAGCAGTGTGCCGGGATTCGCGGAAAAACTGTTTTTT.

Of note for this clonotype: The junction differs from germline at one of its ends, possibly a read error. This rearrangement joins TRBV10-3 to TRBJ2-7, with 14 bases identical to TRBD2. The CDR3 extends over 16 amino acids. Germline V gene data show CDR1 as ENHRY and CDR2 as SYGVKD. This CDR3 is CASSYLGLAGADEQYF. In nucleotides, the CDR3 is TGTGCCAGCAGTTACCTGGGACTAGCGGGGGCGGACGAGCAGTACTTC.

This clonotype was seen only a few times. V usage is TRBV11-2 and J usage is TRBJ2-2, with no clear D. Germline CDR1 SGHAT, CDR2 FQNNGV. Trimming removed 4 bases at V and 6 bases at J, with 12 bases between. The CDR3 runs 14 residues. The CDR3 loop is CASSSLRGAGELFF. The DNA for the CDR3 is TGTGCCAGCAGCTCACTACGTGGGGCCGGGGAGCTGTTTTTT.

About this clonotype: A much larger clonotype is one base distant, so this may be a read error. The chain links TRBV5-5 to TRBJ1-6, with TRBD1 as a possible D gene (6 bases). CDR3 length equals 15 residues. The germline V and J ends were trimmed by 4 bases and 12 bases, with 20 bases remaining between them. Germline CDR1 and CDR2: SGHKS and YYEKEE (reference sequence). DNA for the CDR3: TGTGCCAGCAGCCAGAAATCACAGGGAAATAGACCCCTCCACTTT. It encodes CASSQKSQGNRPLHF.

This clonotype appeared a few times. This sequence joins TRBV6-5 and TRBJ1-5; D unresolved. The CDR3 runs to 13 residues. Germline V gene data show CDR1 as MNHEY and CDR2 as SVGAGI. Trimming removed 6 bases from V and 6 bases from J, with 12 bases in between. The CDR3 sequence is CASRRTPSQPQHF. CDR3 nucleotides: TGTGCCAGCAGACGCACCCCAAGTCAGCCCCAGCATTTT.